The present T cell receptor (beta chain) was sequenced within a study of blood T cell repertoires in COVID-19 (dated by TCRdb to 2020 to 2021). With regard to the full study: Collaborator samples came from the United States, Italy and Spain and covered acute and convalescent phases of COVID-19. The prospective study material was composed of cDNA or gDNA derived from T cells, B-cell-depleted T cells, or PBMCs. Subjects who had been exposed to COVID-19, were actively infected with it, or had recovered from it provided the deeply sampled blood TCRbeta repertoires that made up the dataset. A freely available public database, intended as a resource for researchers studying the immune response to SARS-CoV-2, is where the repertoires were released. Samples came from the ongoing ImmuneRACE study (first 160 participants) plus 1,254 subjects from 6 global collaborators. The sample metadata nearly always contained a de-identified subject ID, COVID-19 status, age in years and sex. Where available, HLA class I and class II types were obtained from metadata supplied by the sample provider rather than from assay-based typing.

The investigation overall reported the following: The amount of clinical and demographic metadata varied by source and participant and was provided uncurated.

On this clone itself: This clone's antigen is unknown. Base qualities are not at hand, and no much larger clone is one base apart.

TCRbeta CDR3 regions were amplified from genomic DNA using the immunoSEQ Assay, a bias-controlled multiplex PCR. The authors processed their data as follows. The number of nucleated cells in each sample was estimated from the amplification of reference gene primers within the assay. Sequence reads were collapsed and filtered to measure the absolute abundance of every unique TCRbeta CDR3 rearrangement. Productive Simpson clonality was computed per sample as the square root of Simpson's diversity index over productive rearrangements. TCRdb provides this immuneACCESS table in a form limited to in-frame rearrangements. Some clones are lacking; in checked studies, under half of them reflect an unresolved V gene, and why the rest are absent is not known. D and trimming come from the DNA, and the V and J calls and clone size come from that table. The sample table shows 150,000 or so clones, and less than 90% are seen once. The ten top clones hold about 3.9% of the sample.

Each collaborating institution followed its own protocols to collect whole blood in K2EDTA tubes. For TCRbeta analysis, collaborators shipped samples in one of three forms: frozen whole blood, isolated PBMCs, or DNA extracted from either of those sample types. Source material: peripheral blood. The clonotype comes from a woman in her 70s with acute or convalescent COVID-19.

The DNA is as follows: TGTGCCGCAGGGTTCCCTGGAAACACCATATATTTT. Its protein reads: CAAGFPGNTIYF. Recombination joined TRBV6-5 with TRBJ1-3; the D gene is perhaps TRBD1, from 5 matching bases. V was cut back by 11 bases and J by 2 bases, leaving a gap of 10 bases between them. The germline V gene gives CDR1 as MNHEY and CDR2 as SVGAGI. The CDR3 holds 12 amino acids from the cysteine to the phenylalanine. This entry keeps only the CDR3 DNA: 36 bases, framed from base 1.